This passage covers 5 T cell receptor beta chains from one sample sequenced in a study of identical twins. TCRdb fed the 5' RACE reads into MiXCR, producing one record per CDR3 protein. Here the sample spans 420,000 or so distinct CDR3 sequences, roughly 20% being singletons. The source material was naive T cells sorted from blood. These receptors all come from a man over 45 in good health.

This clonotype appeared many times. The chain uses TRBV6-1 and TRBJ1-6; TRBD1 aligns across 7 bases. V was clipped by 3 bases and J by 6 bases; unmatched bases: 2. Germline V CDR1 and CDR2: MNHNS, SASEGT. The CDR3 length is 14 residues. The CDR3 nucleotides are TGTGCCAGCAGTGAGGGACAGCCTAATTCACCCCTCCACTTT. As protein: CASSEGQPNSPLHF.

This chain uses TRBV20-1 with TRBJ2-2; D is uncertain. Per germline, CDR1 DFQATT and CDR2 SNEGSKA (reference sequence). V was clipped by 2 bases and J by 0 bases, with 13 bases between them. The CDR3 covers 16 residues. The CDR3 bases are TGCAGTGCTAGATACCTGCAGGATTCGAACACCGGGGAGCTGTTTTTT. Translation: CSARYLQDSNTGELFF.

The J gene is TRBJ2-7, the V gene TRBV5-5, with TRBD1 identical over 8 bases. Germline lookup yields CDR1 SGHKS and CDR2 YYEKEE (reference sequence). CDR3 length: 14 residues. Trimming took 4 bases from V and 6 from J; bases not matched to a gene: 9. CDR3 in amino acids: CASSPWTGSPEQYF. The CDR3 DNA sequence: TGTGCCAGCAGCCCGTGGACAGGGAGTCCCGAGCAGTACTTC. Full variable domain (missing parts from reference TRBV5-5 and TRBJ2-7): DAGVTQSPTHLIKTRGQQVTLRCSPISGHKSVSWYQQVLGQGPQFIFQYYEKEERGRGNFPDRFSARQFPNYSSELNVNALLLGDSALYLCASSPWTGSPEQYFGPGTRLTVT.

The gene calls are TRBV5-6 and TRBJ1-2, with 9 bases aligning to TRBD1. The V gene end was trimmed by 0 bases and the J gene end by 0 bases; junction bases not matched to a gene: 9. The CDR3 is 18 amino acids. The germline CDR1 and CDR2 sequences are SGHDT and YYEEEE. The CDR3 DNA sequence: TGTGCCAGCAGCTTGGCCAGACAGGGGGGAGGACCTAACTATGGCTACACCTTC. The encoded protein is CASSLARQGGGPNYGYTF.

This clonotype appeared many times. The rearrangement uses TRBV12-3 or TRBV12-4 and TRBJ2-1; D is perhaps TRBD2 (6 bases). The CDR3 consists of 13 residues. Trimming pared 10 bases from V and 8 bases from J, leaving 18 bases between. CDR3 residues: CATRYGAGDEQFF. The CDR3 coding sequence is TGTGCCACCCGGTATGGAGCGGGTGATGAGCAGTTCTTC.